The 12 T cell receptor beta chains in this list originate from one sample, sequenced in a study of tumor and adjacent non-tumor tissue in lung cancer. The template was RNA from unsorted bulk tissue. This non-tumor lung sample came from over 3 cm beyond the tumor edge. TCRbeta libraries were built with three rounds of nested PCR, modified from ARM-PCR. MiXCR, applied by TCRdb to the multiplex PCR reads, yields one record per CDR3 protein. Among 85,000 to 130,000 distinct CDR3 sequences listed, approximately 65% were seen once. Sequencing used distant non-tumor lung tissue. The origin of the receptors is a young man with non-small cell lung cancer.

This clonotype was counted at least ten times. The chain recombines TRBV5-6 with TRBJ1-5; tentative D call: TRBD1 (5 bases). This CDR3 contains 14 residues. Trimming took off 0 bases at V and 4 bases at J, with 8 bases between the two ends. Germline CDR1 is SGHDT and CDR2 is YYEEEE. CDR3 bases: TGTGCCAGCAGCTTGGTCGGGGCGAATCAGCCCCAGCATTTT. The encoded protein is CASSLVGANQPQHF. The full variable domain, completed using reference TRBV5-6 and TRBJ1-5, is DAGVTQSPTHLIKTRGQQVTLRCSPKSGHDTVSWYQQALGQGPQFIFQYYEEEERQRGNFPDRFSGHQFPNYSSELNVNALLLGDSALYLCASSLVGANQPQHFGDGTRLSIL.

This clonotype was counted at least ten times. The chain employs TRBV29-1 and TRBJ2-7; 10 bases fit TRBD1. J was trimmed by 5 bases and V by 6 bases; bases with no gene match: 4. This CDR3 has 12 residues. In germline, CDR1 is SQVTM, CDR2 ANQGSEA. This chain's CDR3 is CSVGGTGDEQYF. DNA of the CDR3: TGCAGCGTCGGAGGGACAGGGGACGAGCAGTACTTC.

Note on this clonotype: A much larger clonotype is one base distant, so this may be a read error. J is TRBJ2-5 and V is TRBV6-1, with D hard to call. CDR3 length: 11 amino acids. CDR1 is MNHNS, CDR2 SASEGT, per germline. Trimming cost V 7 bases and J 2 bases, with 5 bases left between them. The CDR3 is CASIKQETQYF. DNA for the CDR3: TGTGCCAGCATCAAGCAAGAGACCCAGTACTTC.

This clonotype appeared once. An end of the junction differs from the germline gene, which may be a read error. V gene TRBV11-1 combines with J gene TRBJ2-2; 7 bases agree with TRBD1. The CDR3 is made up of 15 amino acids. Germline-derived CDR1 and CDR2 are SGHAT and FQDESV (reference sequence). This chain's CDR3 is CASSPSPQGSRELFF. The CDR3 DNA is TGTGCCAGCAGCCCAAGCCCACAGGGGTCCAGGGAGCTTTTTTTT.

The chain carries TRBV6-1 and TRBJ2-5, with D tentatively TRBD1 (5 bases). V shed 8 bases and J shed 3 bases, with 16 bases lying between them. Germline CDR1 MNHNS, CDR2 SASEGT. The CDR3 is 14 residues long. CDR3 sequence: CASGATVMKETQYF. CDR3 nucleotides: TGTGCCAGCGGAGCGACAGTTATGAAAGAGACCCAGTACTTC.

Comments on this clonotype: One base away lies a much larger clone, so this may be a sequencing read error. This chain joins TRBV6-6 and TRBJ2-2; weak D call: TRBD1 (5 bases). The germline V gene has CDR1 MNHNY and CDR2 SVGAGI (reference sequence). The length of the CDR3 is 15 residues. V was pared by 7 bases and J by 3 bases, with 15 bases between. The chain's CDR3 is CASNKGLTDTGELFF. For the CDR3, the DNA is TGTGCCAGCAACAAGGGGCTCACGGACACCGGGGAGCTGTTTTTT.

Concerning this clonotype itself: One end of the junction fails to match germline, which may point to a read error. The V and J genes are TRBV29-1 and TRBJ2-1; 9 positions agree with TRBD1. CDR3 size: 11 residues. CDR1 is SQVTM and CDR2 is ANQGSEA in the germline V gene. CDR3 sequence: CSIVPGQGTLF. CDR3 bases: TGCAGCATCGTCCCTGGACAGGGGACCCTCTTC.

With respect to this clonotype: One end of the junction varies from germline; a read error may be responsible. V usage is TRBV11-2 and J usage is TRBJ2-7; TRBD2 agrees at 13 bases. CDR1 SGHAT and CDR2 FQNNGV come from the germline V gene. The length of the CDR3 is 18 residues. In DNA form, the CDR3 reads TGTGCCAGCAGCTTAGCCCAAGAAGGGACTAGCGGGGTCTATGAGCAGTGCTTC. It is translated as CASSLAQEGTSGVYEQCF.

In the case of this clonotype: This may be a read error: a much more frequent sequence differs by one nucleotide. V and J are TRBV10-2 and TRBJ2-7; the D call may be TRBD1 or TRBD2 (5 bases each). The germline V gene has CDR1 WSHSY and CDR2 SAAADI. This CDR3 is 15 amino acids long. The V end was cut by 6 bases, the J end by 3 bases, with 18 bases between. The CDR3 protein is CASSTRGSVNYEQYF. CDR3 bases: TGCGCCAGCAGCACCCGGGGCAGTGTTAACTACGAGCAGTACTTC.

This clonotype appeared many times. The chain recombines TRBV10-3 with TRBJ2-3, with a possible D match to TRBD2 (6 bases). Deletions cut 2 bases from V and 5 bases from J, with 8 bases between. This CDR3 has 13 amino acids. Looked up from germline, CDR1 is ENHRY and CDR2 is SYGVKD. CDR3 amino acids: CAISEGEEDTQYF. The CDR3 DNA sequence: TGTGCCATCAGTGAGGGGGAGGAAGATACGCAGTATTTT.

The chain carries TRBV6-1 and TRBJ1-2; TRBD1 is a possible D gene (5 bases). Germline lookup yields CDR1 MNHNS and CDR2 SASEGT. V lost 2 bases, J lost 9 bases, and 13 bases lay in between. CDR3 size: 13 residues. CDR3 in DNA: TGTGCCAGCAGTGAATCGGGACGGGCGAGCTACACCTTC. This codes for CASSESGRASYTF.

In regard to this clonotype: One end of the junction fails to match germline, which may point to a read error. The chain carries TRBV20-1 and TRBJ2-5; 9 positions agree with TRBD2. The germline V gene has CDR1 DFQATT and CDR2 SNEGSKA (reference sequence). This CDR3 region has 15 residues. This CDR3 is CSDRDLRLAEETKYF. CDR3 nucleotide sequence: TGCAGTGATAGAGATTTGAGACTAGCGGAAGAGACCAAGTACTTC.